The 9 T cell receptor beta chains reported below all come from one sample, sequenced in a study of OX40 agonist ivuxolimab in advanced cancers. Assay: immunoSEQ multiplex PCR; the TCRdb copy retains only in-frame clones and omits some. The sample consists of approximately 60,000 clones, 84% of them appearing once. The sample here was CD4+ or CD8+ T cells sorted from blood, taken in a trial of the OX40 agonist ivuxolimab. These receptors were collected from an adult with an advanced solid tumor such as melanoma, head and neck, liver or kidney cancer.

This chain joins TRBV28 and TRBJ2-3; 8 bases align to TRBD1. CDR3 length: 14 residues. Germline CDR1 reads MDHEN; CDR2 reads SYDVKM. With V trimmed by 8 bases and J by 1 base, 5 bases remained unmatched. The CDR3 bases are TGTGCCAGCGCGCCGGGACAGGGCACAGATACGCAGTATTTT. It yields the protein CASAPGQGTDTQYF.

This rearrangement joins TRBV5-1 to TRBJ1-4, with D perhaps TRBD1 (6 bases). Germline V gene data show CDR1 as SGHRS and CDR2 as YFSETQ. The CDR3 totals 15 residues. V was cut by 0 bases and J by 8 bases, with 14 bases left in between. The CDR3 DNA reads as TGCGCCAGCAGCTTGGACGGGGGGGCAGGGGAAAAACTGTTTTTT. It encodes CASSLDGGAGEKLFF.

The chain couples TRBV7-2 to TRBJ1-3, with D unresolved. V gave up 0 bases and J gave up 0 bases, with 9 bases separating them. Germline CDR1 reads SGHTA; CDR2 reads FQGNSA. The CDR3 is 16 amino acids. As DNA, the CDR3 is TGTGCCAGCAGCTTAGCGCAGCATGCCTCTGGAAACACCATATATTTT. Encoded protein: CASSLAQHASGNTIYF.

The chain couples TRBV5-6 to TRBJ1-1, with D unresolved. The germline V gene has CDR1 SGHDT and CDR2 YYEEEE. This CDR3 spans 16 amino acids. V lost 0 bases to trimming and J lost 0 bases, with 12 bases between them. For the CDR3, the DNA is TGTGCCAGCAGCTTGGAACGTCGACGGATGAACACTGAAGCTTTCTTT. Translated, it gives CASSLERRRMNTEAFF.

This chain uses TRBV11-1 with TRBJ1-6; 10 bases are a match to TRBD1. Trimming took 4 bases from V and 8 from J; bases not matched to a gene: 5. Germline-derived CDR1 and CDR2 are SGHAT and FQDESV (reference sequence). CDR3 length: 15 amino acids. CDR3 sequence (DNA): TGTGCCAGCAGCTCGGACAGGGGGGGAGATTCACCCCTCCACTTT. Translated: CASSSDRGGDSPLHF.

This sequence joins TRBV4-1 and TRBJ2-5; 8 bases align to TRBD1. The germline V gene has CDR1 MGHRA and CDR2 YSYEKL. The CDR3 covers 16 residues. With 0 bases clipped from V and 2 bases from J, the junction kept 5 bases outside the gene matches. CDR3: CASSQDLWDRQETQYF. DNA for the CDR3: TGCGCCAGCAGCCAAGATCTATGGGACAGGCAAGAGACCCAGTACTTC.

This chain joins TRBV5-1 and TRBJ2-3; 8 bases match TRBD1. V shed 2 bases, J shed 4 bases, and the junction held 6 bases outside the gene matches. CDR1 is SGHRS and CDR2 is YFSETQ in the germline V gene. The CDR3 runs 15 residues. For the CDR3, the DNA is TGCGCCAGCAGCTTAAACGCAGGGGGCGCAGATACGCAGTATTTT. As protein: CASSLNAGGADTQYF.

J is TRBJ2-7 and V is TRBV2, with TRBD1 matching over 8 bases. The V gene end was trimmed by 6 bases and the J gene end by 6 bases; junction bases not matched to a gene: 13. Germline V gene data show CDR1 as SNHLY and CDR2 as FYNNEI. The CDR3 is 15 amino acids. Here the CDR3 DNA reads TGTGCCAGCAGGGCCCTGGGGCAGGGGGCCACCGAGCAGTACTTC. Amino acids: CASRALGQGATEQYF.

The rearrangement uses TRBV4-3 and TRBJ1-4; D is possibly TRBD1 (5 bases). V lost 0 bases and J lost 5, with 10 bases in between. The CDR3 length is 15 residues. Germline V gene lookup returns CDR1 LGHNA and CDR2 YSLEER. The DNA for the CDR3 is TGCGCCAGCAGCCAAGATCCAGGGAAGAATGAAAAACTGTTTTTT. Translating it yields CASSQDPGKNEKLFF.